Below, 31 T cell receptor beta chains from the same sample are listed, as sequenced in a study of blood T cell repertoires in COVID-19. Data came from immunoSEQ multiplex PCR; TCRdb stores just in-frame clones and leaves some out. The sample consists of roughly 150,000 clones, approximately 86% of them appearing once. The sample was peripheral blood. All receptors derive from a woman of 80 years or more with active or convalescent COVID-19.

The rearrangement links TRBV12-3 or TRBV12-4 to TRBJ2-3; no clear D. This CDR3 has 11 residues. V lost 6 bases, J lost 2 bases, and 3 bases lay in between. CDR3 in DNA: TGTGCCAGCAGACTCACAGATACGCAGTATTTT. Translated, it gives CASRLTDTQYF.

The V and J genes are TRBV28 and TRBJ2-7; possibly TRBD2 for D (5 bases). The CDR3 is 14 residues long. Trimming cost V 6 bases and J 0 bases, with 12 bases left between them. Germline CDR1 and CDR2: MDHEN and SYDVKM. The CDR3 nucleotides read TGTGCCAGCAGGAATAGCGTAAGCTCCTACGAGCAGTACTTC. It translates to CASRNSVSSYEQYF.

V is TRBV29-1 and J is TRBJ2-7; TRBD2 agrees at 9 bases. This CDR3 region has 14 residues. The germline CDR1 and CDR2 sequences are SQVTM and ANQGSEA. The junction had 12 bases not matched to a gene; V was cut back by 6 bases and J by 6 bases. The CDR3 here is CSVAASGRRSEQYF. Written as DNA, the CDR3 is TGCAGCGTGGCCGCCAGCGGGAGGAGATCCGAGCAGTACTTC.

The chain is built from TRBV4-1 and TRBJ2-1; 10 nucleotides match TRBD2. J lost 9 bases, V lost 4 bases, and 12 bases had no gene match. There are 16 residues in the CDR3. CDR1 MGHRA and CDR2 YSYEKL come from the germline V gene. CDR3 region: CASSRSLAGVVSEQFF. The DNA of the CDR3 is TGCGCCAGCAGCCGGTCCCTAGCGGGAGTAGTCAGTGAGCAGTTCTTC.

This chain uses TRBV13 with TRBJ2-1; possible D gene TRBD2, 6 bases. Trimming stripped 5 bases from V and 5 bases from J, with 13 bases between. The CDR3 is 14 amino acids. Germline V gene lookup returns CDR1 PRHDT and CDR2 FYEKMQ (reference sequence). The CDR3: CASSLSGLHNEQFF. In DNA form, the CDR3 reads TGTGCCAGCAGCCTGTCGGGACTTCACAATGAGCAGTTCTTC.

The V and J genes are TRBV11-3 and TRBJ2-1; 11 nucleotides agree with TRBD2. Germline lookup yields CDR1 SGHNT and CDR2 YENEEA. This CDR3 region has 15 residues. Trimming took 2 bases from V and 6 from J; bases not matched to a gene: 3. CDR3 loop: CASSLLAGGGNEQFF. The CDR3 DNA reads TGTGCCAGCAGCTTACTAGCGGGAGGTGGCAATGAGCAGTTCTTC.

This clone was recorded once. This chain connects TRBV19 to TRBJ1-1; tentatively, D is TRBD1 (5 bases). Trimming removed 4 bases at V and 2 bases at J, with 11 bases between. The CDR3 totals 14 residues. CDR1 and CDR2 (germline): LNHDA, SQIVND (reference sequence). This chain's CDR3 is CASSNRQSNTEAFF. DNA of the CDR3: TGTGCCAGTAGTAACAGACAGAGTAACACTGAAGCTTTCTTT.

The J gene is TRBJ2-2, the V gene TRBV3-1 (or the pseudogene TRBV3-2); a weak D match, TRBD2 (5 bases). The CDR3 length is 15 residues. V lost 4 bases to trimming and J lost 5 bases, with 14 bases between them. Germline V lookup: CDR1 LGHDT, CDR2 YNNKEL (reference sequence). CDR3 DNA: TGTGCCAGCAGCCCTCCCGTCGAGCGGACCGGGGAGCTGTTTTTT. Translated, it gives CASSPPVERTGELFF.

This clone was detected a few times. This sequence joins TRBV12-3 or TRBV12-4 and TRBJ2-3; D gene uncertain. There are 13 residues in the CDR3. V gave up 1 base and J gave up 4 bases, with 6 bases separating them. CDR3 in DNA: TGTGCCAGCAGTTTAGGAGCGCCAGATACGCAGTATTTT. This sequence encodes CASSLGAPDTQYF.

V usage is TRBV7-2 and J usage is TRBJ2-7, with a possible D match to TRBD2 (7 bases). Trimming removed 3 bases at V and 1 base at J, with 19 bases between. This CDR3 comprises 17 residues. Per the germline V gene, CDR1 is SGHTA and CDR2 is FQGNSA. CDR3 residues: CASSFMGGGKSSYEQYF. In DNA, the CDR3 is TGTGCCAGCAGCTTCATGGGAGGGGGAAAGAGTTCCTACGAGCAGTACTTC. The full variable domain, with the rest looked up from reference TRBV7-2 and TRBJ2-7, is GAGVSQSPSNKVTEKGKDVELRCDPISGHTALYWYRQSLGQGLEFLIYFQGNSAPDKSGLPSDRFSAERTGGSVSTLTIQRTQQEDSAVYLCASSFMGGGKSSYEQYFGPGTRLTVT.

A few counts support this clone. The rearrangement joins TRBV7-3 to TRBJ2-5; D perhaps matches TRBD2 (5 bases). Germline assignment: CDR1 SGHTA and CDR2 FQGTGA. The CDR3 runs 14 residues. Deletions cut 5 bases from V and 4 bases from J, with 14 bases between. In nucleotides, the CDR3 is TGTGCCAGCAGCCCGGGCGGTCGGGGAGAGACCCAGTACTTC. Translation gives CASSPGGRGETQYF. Together with reference TRBV7-3 and TRBJ2-5, the CDR3 gives the full variable domain: GAGVSQTPSNKVTEKGKYVELRCDPISGHTALYWYRQSLGQGPEFLIYFQGTGAADDSGLPNDRFFAVRPEGSVSTLKIQRTERGDSAVYLCASSPGGRGETQYFGPGTRLLVL.

The J gene is TRBJ2-7, the V gene TRBV20-1; maybe TRBD2 (5 bases). Germline V gene lookup returns CDR1 DFQATT and CDR2 SNEGSKA (reference sequence). This CDR3 region has 13 residues. The ends were cut back, 3 bases at V and 0 bases at J, with 9 bases in the middle. The CDR3 sequence is CSASPGISYEQYF. The CDR3 region has the DNA TGCAGTGCTAGTCCGGGAATCTCCTACGAGCAGTACTTC.

The J gene is TRBJ2-1, the V gene TRBV5-1; TRBD1 aligns across 8 bases. After removal of 6 bases from V and 0 bases from J, the junction contained 8 bases not matched to a gene. CDR1 SGHRS and CDR2 YFSETQ come from the germline V gene. The CDR3 is 16 residues long. The CDR3 DNA is TGCGCCAGCACCCCATTCACAGGGGGCTCCTACAATGAGCAGTTCTTC. It codes for CASTPFTGGSYNEQFF.

The chain has TRBV5-1 and TRBJ1-1; tentative D call: TRBD1 (5 bases). V lost 0 bases to trimming and J lost 5 bases, with 14 bases between them. The CDR3 loop spans 15 amino acids. Germline V lookup: CDR1 SGHRS, CDR2 YFSETQ. The DNA of the CDR3 is TGCGCCAGCAGCTTGGACGGGGGAGCGGATACTGAAGCTTTCTTT. Translated: CASSLDGGADTEAFF.

J is TRBJ2-1 and V is TRBV14; TRBD2 matches at 8 bases. Trimming at V came to 2 bases and at J to 4 bases, leaving 7 bases not matched to a gene. The V gene's germline CDR1 is SGHDN and CDR2 FVKESK. The CDR3 extends over 16 amino acids. CDR3: CASSQLGLAGYNEQFF. In nucleotides, the CDR3 is TGTGCCAGCAGCCAACTAGGACTAGCCGGTTACAATGAGCAGTTCTTC.

This clone appeared once. The V gene is TRBV4-1, the J gene TRBJ2-3; the match to TRBD1 covers 8 bases. This CDR3 is 16 amino acids long. Germline V gives CDR1 MGHRA, CDR2 YSYEKL. The trim removed 1 base at V and 1 base at J, leaving 4 bases unmatched. The CDR3 DNA is TGCGCCAGCAGCCAAGCATTGACAGGGGGCACAGATACGCAGTATTTT. Translating it yields CASSQALTGGTDTQYF.

This sequence joins TRBV7-6 and TRBJ1-1; D is possibly TRBD1 (5 bases). This CDR3 has 17 residues. The germline V gene encodes CDR1 SGHVS and CDR2 FNYEAQ. V was trimmed by 1 base and J by 3 bases, leaving 18 bases between them. The CDR3 DNA reads as TGTGCCAGCAGCTTAGTTCCGCGGGGCCCTCGGGACACTGAAGCTTTCTTT. Amino acids: CASSLVPRGPRDTEAFF.

The rearrangement uses TRBV3-1 (or the pseudogene TRBV3-2) and TRBJ2-2; 7 bases fit TRBD2. From germline, CDR1 is LGHDT and CDR2 YNNKEL (reference sequence). After removal of 1 base from V and 5 bases from J, the junction contained 7 bases not matched to a gene. This CDR3 has 16 residues. CDR3 sequence: CASSQGGTIFTGELFF. The CDR3 DNA follows: TGTGCCAGCAGCCAAGGGGGGACTATCTTTACCGGGGAGCTGTTTTTT.

The rearrangement joins TRBV7-9 to TRBJ2-1, with TRBD2 matching 7 bases. The V gene end was trimmed by 6 bases and the J gene end by 0 bases; junction bases not matched to a gene: 2. The CDR3 totals 14 residues. The germline CDR1 and CDR2 sequences are SEHNR and FQNEAQ (reference sequence). The CDR3 nucleotides read TGTGCCAGCAGTCGGGACTACTCCTACAATGAGCAGTTCTTC. It specifies CASSRDYSYNEQFF.

The V call is TRBV18, the J call TRBJ1-2; a possible D gene is TRBD1 (6 bases). In germline, CDR1 is KGHSH, CDR2 LQKENI. The CDR3 has 13 amino acids. Trimming shortened V by 3 bases and J by 5 bases, and 10 bases separated the two germline ends. The CDR3 sequence: CASSPDRTYGYTF. CDR3 DNA: TGTGCCAGCTCACCTGACAGGACGTATGGCTACACCTTC.

The rearrangement joins TRBV19 to TRBJ2-7, with 8 bases aligning to TRBD2. The CDR3 consists of 15 residues. The germline V gene has CDR1 LNHDA and CDR2 SQIVND (reference sequence). The junction had 9 bases not matched to a gene; V was cut back by 5 bases and J by 3 bases. The CDR3 is CASSAPRTSIYEQYF. In DNA form, the CDR3 reads TGTGCCAGTAGTGCTCCCCGGACTAGCATCTACGAGCAGTACTTC. The full variable domain, rest sourced from reference TRBV19 and TRBJ2-7, is DGGITQSPKYLFRKEGQNVTLSCEQNLNHDAMYWYRQDPGQGLRLIYYSQIVNDFQKGDIAEGYSVSREKKESFPLTVTSAQKNPTAFYLCASSAPRTSIYEQYFGPGTRLTVT.

The chain joins TRBV12-5 to TRBJ2-1, with 8 bases matching TRBD2. V shed 6 bases, J shed 6 bases, and the junction held 13 bases outside the gene matches. This CDR3 has 16 residues. The V gene's germline CDR1 is LGHNT and CDR2 FRNRAP. For the CDR3, the DNA is TGTGCTAGTGGCCCTCAGGGACTAGTAAGACCCAATGAGCAGTTCTTC. Its protein is CASGPQGLVRPNEQFF.

The chain carries TRBV5-1 and TRBJ2-5; D call uncertain. Trimming cost V 3 bases and J 4 bases, with 13 bases left between them. The CDR3 sequence is 14 residues long. The germline V gene encodes CDR1 SGHRS and CDR2 YFSETQ. The DNA for the CDR3 is TGCGCCAGCAGCTCGACTCGCCCCCCAGAGACCCAGTACTTC. Residues: CASSSTRPPETQYF.

V and J are TRBV18 and TRBJ2-1; 11 bases agree with TRBD2. The V segment lost 3 bases and the J segment 4 bases; nucleotides outside the gene matches: 2. The CDR3 sequence is 15 residues long. The V gene's germline CDR1 is KGHSH and CDR2 LQKENI. CDR3 coding DNA: TGTGCCAGCTCACCCAGACTAGCGGGATACAATGAGCAGTTCTTC. As protein: CASSPRLAGYNEQFF.

The gene calls are TRBV2 and TRBJ1-5; D remains unclear. Trimming left V 8 bases short and J 2 bases short, with 16 bases between. This CDR3 contains 15 residues. The germline V gene has CDR1 SNHLY and CDR2 FYNNEI. CDR3 in amino acids: CASGEAKRGNQPQHF. As DNA, the CDR3 is TGTGCCAGCGGAGAGGCCAAACGGGGCAATCAGCCCCAGCATTTT.

This rearrangement joins TRBV6-5 to TRBJ2-1, with 8 bases matching TRBD1. The CDR3 totals 14 residues. Germline-derived CDR1 and CDR2 are MNHEY and SVGAGI. Trimming took 7 bases from V and 0 from J; bases not matched to a gene: 2. CDR3 nucleotide sequence: TGTGCCAGCACCCAGGGGGCCTCCTACAATGAGCAGTTCTTC. The encoded protein is CASTQGASYNEQFF.

CDR3: CASTLTPNTGELFF. The DNA of the CDR3 is TGTGCCAGCACCCTGACACCGAACACCGGGGAGCTGTTTTTT. The V call is TRBV5-4, the J call TRBJ2-2; D is undetermined. CDR1 SGHNT and CDR2 YYREEE come from the germline V gene (reference sequence). There are 14 residues in the CDR3. Trimming pared 6 bases from V and 0 bases from J, leaving 9 bases between.

V and J are TRBV7-9 and TRBJ2-6, with D unresolved. CDR1 and CDR2 (germline): SEHNR, FQNEAQ (reference sequence). V was cut by 0 bases and J by 0 bases, with 6 bases left in between. CDR3 length: 16 amino acids. CDR3: CASSLATGSGANVLTF. DNA for the CDR3: TGTGCCAGCAGCTTAGCGACGGGCTCTGGGGCCAACGTCCTGACTTTC.

This chain joins TRBV11-3 and TRBJ2-1; 13 bases align to TRBD2. The V gene end was trimmed by 2 bases and the J gene end by 4 bases; junction bases not matched to a gene: 2. This CDR3 has 16 amino acids. Germline V gene sequence: CDR1 SGHNT, CDR2 YENEEA. The CDR3 sequence: CASSLSGLAGYNEQFF. CDR3 nucleotide sequence: TGTGCCAGCAGCTTATCGGGACTAGCGGGATACAATGAGCAGTTCTTC. The full variable domain, rest sourced from reference TRBV11-3 and TRBJ2-1, is EAGVVQSPRYKIIEKKQPVAFWCNPISGHNTLYWYLQNLGQGPELLIRYENEEAVDDSQLPKDRFSAERLKGVDSTLKIQPAELGDSAVYLCASSLSGLAGYNEQFFGPGTRLTVL.

The chain is built from TRBV11-3 and TRBJ2-1; the D gene is possibly TRBD2 (6 bases). The length of the CDR3 is 14 residues. Between the trimmed V and J ends, which lost 4 bases and 3 bases, there was a span of 10 bases. Germline V gene lookup returns CDR1 SGHNT and CDR2 YENEEA. The CDR3 loop is CASSSSSVYNEQFF. The CDR3 DNA follows: TGTGCCAGCAGCTCCTCTAGCGTCTACAATGAGCAGTTCTTC.

This clone was detected once. The chain couples TRBV14 to TRBJ2-1; 11 bases match TRBD2. Germline assignment: CDR1 SGHDN and CDR2 FVKESK. The CDR3 is 18 residues long. V was pared by 0 bases and J by 2 bases, with 6 bases of the junction left unmatched. The CDR3 is CASSQDLGTSGTYNEQFF. CDR3 sequence (DNA): TGTGCCAGCAGCCAAGATCTCGGGACTAGCGGAACCTACAATGAGCAGTTCTTC.